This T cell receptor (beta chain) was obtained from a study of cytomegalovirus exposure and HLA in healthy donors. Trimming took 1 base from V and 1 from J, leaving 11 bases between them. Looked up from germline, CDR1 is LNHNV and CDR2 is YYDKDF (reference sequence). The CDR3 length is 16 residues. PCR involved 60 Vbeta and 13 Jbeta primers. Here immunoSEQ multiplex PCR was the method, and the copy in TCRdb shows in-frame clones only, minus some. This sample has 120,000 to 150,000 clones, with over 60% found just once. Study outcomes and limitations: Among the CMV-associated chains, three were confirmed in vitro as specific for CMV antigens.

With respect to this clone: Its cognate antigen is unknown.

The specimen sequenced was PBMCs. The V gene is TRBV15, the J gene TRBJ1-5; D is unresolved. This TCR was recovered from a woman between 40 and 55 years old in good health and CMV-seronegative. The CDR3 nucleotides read TGTGCCACCAGCAGAGGCCCCGGGAGAAGCAATCAGCCCCAGCATTTT. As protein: CATSRGPGRSNQPQHF. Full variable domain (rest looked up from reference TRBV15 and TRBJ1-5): DAMVIQNPRYQVTQFGKPVTLSCSQTLNHNVMYWYQQKSSQAPKLLFHYYDKDFNNEADTPDNFQSRRPNTSFCFLDIRSPGLGDTAMYLCATSRGPGRSNQPQHFGDGTRLSIL.